The following is a T cell receptor (beta chain) sequence with its context. As yet, its antigen is unknown. These data belong to a study of T cells in localized non-small cell lung cancer. Study-wide findings and caveats: Sequence data derive from only one tumor region, so heterogeneity remains possible. Prolonged overall survival went with higher T cell density in the blood. Uninvolved neighboring lung showed the greatest T cell clonality, exceeding tumor.

This table comes from immunoSEQ multiplex PCR, and its TCRdb copy is limited to in-frame clones, with some not included. The sample shows about 41,000 clones, about 86% of them seen only once. V lost 4 bases to trimming and J lost 6 bases; unmatched junction nucleotides: 4. Germline loops: CDR1 SGHRS, CDR2 YFSETQ. The CDR3 has 14 amino acids. The chain couples TRBV5-1 to TRBJ1-1, with 12 nucleotides matching TRBD1. This TCR was recovered from a woman aged 18 to 55 with stage III lung adenocarcinoma. The starting material was peripheral blood, obtained before any cancer treatment. The DNA for the CDR3 is TGCGCCAGCAGCAGGGACAGGGGGCGGGCTGAAGCTTTCTTT. This encodes CASSRDRGRAEAFF.